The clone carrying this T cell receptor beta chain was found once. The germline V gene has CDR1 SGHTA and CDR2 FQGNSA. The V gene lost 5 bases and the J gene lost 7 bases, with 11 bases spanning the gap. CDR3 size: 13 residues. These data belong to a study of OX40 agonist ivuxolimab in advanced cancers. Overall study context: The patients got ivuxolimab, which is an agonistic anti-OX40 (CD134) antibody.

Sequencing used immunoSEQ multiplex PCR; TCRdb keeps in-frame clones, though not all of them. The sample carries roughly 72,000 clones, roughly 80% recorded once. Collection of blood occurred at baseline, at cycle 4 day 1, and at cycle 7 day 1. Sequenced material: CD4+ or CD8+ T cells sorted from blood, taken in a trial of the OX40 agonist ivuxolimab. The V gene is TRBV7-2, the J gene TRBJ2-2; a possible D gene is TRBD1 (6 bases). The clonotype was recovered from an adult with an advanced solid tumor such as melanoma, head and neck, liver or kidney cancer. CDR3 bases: TGTGCCAGCAGCCCCCGACAGGACGGGGAGCTGTTTTTT. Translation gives CASSPRQDGELFF.